These 28 T cell receptor beta chains came from one sample sequenced in a study of T cells in Graves' hyperthyroidism and ophthalmopathy. It was RNA transcripts that yielded the amplified TCR beta CDR3 regions. The HTBI primer set served for first-round RT-PCR of the TCR CDR3. TCRdb reprocessed the multiplex PCR reads via MiXCR and lists one record per CDR3 protein. The sample lists fewer than 700,000 distinct CDR3 sequences; roughly a sixth were seen once. The sequencing input was blood. All receptors come from a woman between 18 and 29 years old with Graves' ophthalmopathy.

This clonotype came up many times. The chain links TRBV10-3 to TRBJ2-7; TRBD2 matches at 10 bases. Germline loops: CDR1 ENHRY, CDR2 SYGVKD. This CDR3 has 16 amino acids. Losses at the gene ends were 0 bases for V and 0 bases for J; bases not matched to a gene: 2. The CDR3 is CAISESAGGISYEQYF. In nucleotides, the CDR3 is TGTGCCATCAGTGAGTCAGCGGGAGGGATCTCCTACGAGCAGTACTTC.

CDR3 DNA sequence: TGCGCCAGCAGCTTCCAGGACGGAGCCGGTGGCACCGGGGAGCTGTTTTTT. Amino acids: CASSFQDGAGGTGELFF. The J gene is TRBJ2-2, the V gene TRBV5-1; D not certain. Per germline, CDR1 SGHRS and CDR2 YFSETQ. CDR3 length equals 17 residues. The V gene lost 2 bases and the J gene lost 4 bases, with 18 bases spanning the gap.

A few counts support this clonotype. The J gene is TRBJ2-5, the V gene TRBV30, with D uncertain. The CDR3 runs to 17 residues. The germline V and J ends were trimmed by 1 base and 1 base, with 19 bases remaining between them. CDR1 GTSNPN and CDR2 SVGIG come from the germline V gene (reference sequence). CDR3 in amino acids: CAWSGEMPAPGQETQYF. The CDR3 DNA follows: TGTGCCTGGAGTGGTGAAATGCCCGCGCCGGGCCAAGAGACCCAGTACTTC.

In its sample, this clonotype was seen a few times. The chain uses TRBV27 and TRBJ2-5, with 13 bases aligning to TRBD2. Germline V gives CDR1 MNHEY, CDR2 SMNVEV (reference sequence). The CDR3 runs to 19 residues. V lost 8 bases and J lost 4; bases outside the gene matches: 19. Here the CDR3 DNA reads TGTGCCAGCCTACCGGCATGGACTAGCGGGGGAAGCAGGGGAGAGACCCAGTACTTC. Translation gives CASLPAWTSGGSRGETQYF.

This clonotype has more than one count but fewer than ten. V is TRBV19 and J is TRBJ1-2; TRBD1 is a possible D gene (5 bases). Germline assignment: CDR1 LNHDA and CDR2 SQIVND (reference sequence). This CDR3 region has 17 residues. V was clipped by 0 bases and J by 1 base, with 15 bases between them. The CDR3 sequence: CASSIDRDGPNNYGYTF. CDR3 DNA sequence: TGTGCCAGTAGTATAGACCGGGACGGACCGAATAACTATGGCTACACCTTC.

This clonotype was observed a few times. The rearrangement uses TRBV6-2 or TRBV6-3 and TRBJ2-1, with D possibly being TRBD2 (6 bases). Trimming took 0 bases from V and 4 from J, leaving 16 bases between them. Germline V gene data show CDR1 as MNHEY and CDR2 as SVGEGT. CDR3 length: 17 residues. CDR3 protein: CASSYSSQAGSYNEQFF. The CDR3 region has the DNA TGTGCCAGCAGTTACTCGAGTCAAGCGGGTAGTTACAATGAGCAGTTCTTC.

This clonotype was recorded at least ten times. V gene TRBV28 combines with J gene TRBJ2-1; TRBD2 aligns across 11 bases. CDR1 is MDHEN and CDR2 is SYDVKM in the germline V gene. V lost 5 bases to trimming and J lost 1 base; unmatched junction nucleotides: 4. This CDR3 has 16 residues. The CDR3 region is CASSAASGRSYNEQFF. The CDR3 DNA is TGTGCCAGCAGTGCCGCTAGCGGGAGGTCCTACAATGAGCAGTTCTTC. Variable domain in full (rest from reference TRBV28 and TRBJ2-1): DVKVTQSSRYLVKRTGEKVFLECVQDMDHENMFWYRQDPGLGLRLIYFSYDVKMKEKGDIPEGYSVSREKKERFSLILESASTNQTSMYLCASSAASGRSYNEQFFGPGTRLTVL.

This clonotype has a count of ten or more. The gene calls are TRBV5-1 and TRBJ1-1; unclear D gene. Germline values: CDR1 SGHRS, CDR2 YFSETQ. Between the trimmed V and J ends, which lost 4 bases and 4 bases, there was a span of 20 bases. The CDR3 spans 16 residues. As DNA, the CDR3 is TGCGCCAGCAGCCCATTACAATTCGGGGAAGGCACTGAAGCTTTCTTT. It is translated as CASSPLQFGEGTEAFF.

V gene TRBV7-2 combines with J gene TRBJ1-3; a weak D match, TRBD1 (5 bases). This CDR3 has 16 amino acids. Germline-derived CDR1 and CDR2 are SGHTA and FQGNSA. V was clipped by 0 bases and J by 0 bases, with 9 bases between them. The CDR3 loop reads CASSLARGGSGNTIYF. CDR3 nucleotide sequence: TGTGCCAGCAGCTTAGCCCGTGGGGGCTCTGGAAACACCATATATTTT.

The table lists this clonotype with many counts. The chain recombines TRBV5-1 with TRBJ1-2, with TRBD1 matching 7 bases. The CDR3 is made up of 15 amino acids. Germline assignment: CDR1 SGHRS and CDR2 YFSETQ. J was trimmed by 1 base and V by 4 bases; bases with no gene match: 7. The CDR3 bases are TGCGCCAGCAGCCCTGTGGGACAGATTAACTATGGCTACACCTTC. Translated, it gives CASSPVGQINYGYTF.

This clonotype was recorded at least ten times. The gene calls are TRBV7-2 and TRBJ2-3; 11 bases are a match to TRBD2. This CDR3 region has 17 residues. V shed 2 bases, J shed 2 bases, and the junction held 6 bases outside the gene matches. Germline V gene sequence: CDR1 SGHTA, CDR2 FQGNSA. The CDR3 loop is CASSLRGTSGFTDTQYF. CDR3 DNA sequence: TGTGCCAGCAGCTTACGCGGGACTAGCGGATTCACAGATACGCAGTATTTT.

This clonotype was seen ten or more times. V and J are TRBV2 and TRBJ2-2, with a weak D call TRBD2 (5 bases). Trimming left V 7 bases short and J 4 bases short, with 13 bases between. The CDR3 consists of 14 residues. Germline CDR1 is SNHLY and CDR2 is FYNNEI. The CDR3 protein is CASIEEAATGELFF. CDR3 bases: TGTGCCAGCATCGAGGAGGCGGCCACCGGGGAGCTGTTTTTT.

The V gene is TRBV9, the J gene TRBJ2-1; 12 bases fit TRBD2. Germline trimming cut 0 bases from V and 8 bases from J; bases unmatched to any gene: 9. The CDR3 loop spans 17 amino acids. Germline-derived CDR1 and CDR2 are SGDLS and YYNGEE. In DNA, the CDR3 is TGTGCCAGCAGCGTAGCTCCGACTAGCGGGAGTTGGTATGAGCAGTTCTTC. Residues: CASSVAPTSGSWYEQFF. The whole variable domain, filled in from reference TRBV9 and TRBJ2-1, reads DSGVTQTPKHLITATGQRVTLRCSPRSGDLSVYWYQQSLDQGLQFLIQYYNGEERAKGNILERFSAQQFPDLHSELNLSSLELGDSALYFCASSVAPTSGSWYEQFFGPGTRLTVL.

This chain uses TRBV29-1 with TRBJ1-2, with D maybe TRBD1 (6 bases). V lost 6 bases to trimming and J lost 0 bases, with 11 bases between them. In germline, CDR1 is SQVTM, CDR2 ANQGSEA. The CDR3 is 13 residues long. The CDR3 DNA reads TGCAGCGTGAGACAGGAAGCTAACTATGGCTACACCTTC. Amino acids: CSVRQEANYGYTF. Full variable domain (missing parts from reference TRBV29-1 and TRBJ1-2): SAVISQKPSRDICQRGTSLTIQCQVDSQVTMMFWYRQQPGQSLTLIATANQGSEATYESGFVIDKFPISRPNLTFSTLTVSNMSPEDSSIYLCSVRQEANYGYTFGSGTRLTVV.

The table lists this clonotype with many counts. The CDR3 loop is CASSVRGANTEAFF. As DNA, the CDR3 is TGTGCCAGCAGTGTACGGGGCGCGAACACTGAAGCTTTCTTT. The chain uses TRBV2 and TRBJ1-1; perhaps TRBD1 as D (5 bases). The CDR3 extends over 14 amino acids. With 4 bases removed from V and 1 base from J, the gap between germline ends came to 10 bases. From germline, CDR1 is SNHLY and CDR2 FYNNEI.

This clonotype was seen a single time. This may come from a read error, since a much larger clone is one base off. CDR3 loop: CASSQSFDRSEALF. The CDR3 DNA sequence: TGTGCCAGCAGCCAAAGCTTTGATAGGAGTGAAGCTCTCTTT. J is TRBJ1-1 and V is TRBV11-1; D is unresolved. Germline CDR1 is SGHAT and CDR2 is FQDESV (reference sequence). This CDR3 is 14 amino acids long. The whole variable domain, filled in from reference TRBV11-1 and TRBJ1-1, reads EAEVAQSPRYKITEKSQAVAFWCDPISGHATLYWYRQILGQGPELLVQFQDESVVDDSQLPKDRFSAERLKGVDSTLKIQPAELGDSAMYLCASSQSFDRSEALFGQGTRLTVV.

The chain has TRBV18 and TRBJ1-5, with D unresolved. CDR3 length equals 17 residues. V was clipped by 2 bases and J by 0 bases, with 14 bases between them. CDR1 and CDR2 from the germline V gene are KGHSH and LQKENI. The CDR3 sequence: CASSPDQALYSNQPQHF. In DNA form, the CDR3 reads TGTGCCAGCTCACCAGACCAGGCCCTCTATAGCAATCAGCCCCAGCATTTT.

This clonotype was recorded at least ten times. The chain carries TRBV6-1 and TRBJ1-2; D unclear. Trimming shortened V by 8 bases and J by 4 bases, and 17 bases separated the two germline ends. The CDR3 runs 14 residues. Germline V gene data show CDR1 as MNHNS and CDR2 as SASEGT. The CDR3, as DNA: TGTGCCAGCCGGGTTGCAGATAGGACCTATGGCTACACCTTC. It is translated as CASRVADRTYGYTF.

J is TRBJ1-6 and V is TRBV5-4, with D possibly TRBD1 on 6 matching bases. This CDR3 is 13 amino acids long. V was cut by 4 bases and J by 12 bases, with 14 bases left in between. Per the germline V gene, CDR1 is SGHNT and CDR2 is YYREEE (reference sequence). The CDR3 DNA reads TGTGCCAGCAGCCGACAGGAAAGGGGACCCCTCCACTTT. It is translated as CASSRQERGPLHF.

This clonotype came up a few times. A much larger clone lies a single base off, so this may be a read error. This chain uses TRBV27 with TRBJ2-7; D may match TRBD1 or TRBD2 (5 bases each). Per the germline V gene, CDR1 is MNHEY and CDR2 is SMNVEV (reference sequence). The V end lost 4 bases, the J end lost 2 bases, and 9 bases lay between the germline ends. The CDR3 consists of 13 residues. The CDR3 region has the DNA TGTGCCAGCAGTTGGGGACGGACCTACGAGCAGTACTTC. Its translation: CASSWGRTYEQYF.

This clonotype was detected a few times. V is TRBV19 and J is TRBJ2-1; the match to TRBD2 covers 9 bases. The length of the CDR3 is 15 residues. CDR1 LNHDA and CDR2 SQIVND come from the germline V gene (reference sequence). V shed 6 bases, J shed 6 bases, and the junction held 9 bases outside the gene matches. The CDR3 here is CASSPAGGYGNEQFF. DNA of the CDR3: TGTGCCAGTAGCCCAGCGGGAGGTTATGGCAATGAGCAGTTCTTC.

This clonotype appeared a few times. The DNA of the CDR3 is TGTGCCAGTAGTATACGCGGGACCAACAATGAGCAGTTCTTC. Translation: CASSIRGTNNEQFF. The V and J genes are TRBV19 and TRBJ2-1; TRBD2 might be the D (6 bases). This CDR3 comprises 14 residues. Germline lookup yields CDR1 LNHDA and CDR2 SQIVND (reference sequence). Trimming removed 2 bases from V and 5 bases from J, with 10 bases in between. Filled out from reference TRBV19 and TRBJ2-1, the complete variable domain reads DGGITQSPKYLFRKEGQNVTLSCEQNLNHDAMYWYRQDPGQGLRLIYYSQIVNDFQKGDIAEGYSVSREKKESFPLTVTSAQKNPTAFYLCASSIRGTNNEQFFGPGTRLTVL.

This clonotype was counted at least ten times. The rearrangement joins TRBV30 to TRBJ2-7; 8 bases align to TRBD1. The J segment lost 9 bases and the V segment lost 1 base, leaving 5 bases of the junction unmatched. This CDR3 spans 12 amino acids. Looked up from germline, CDR1 is GTSNPN and CDR2 is SVGIG (reference sequence). Written as DNA, the CDR3 is TGTGCCTGGAGTGGGACAGGGAAGGGGCAGTACTTC. Translated, it gives CAWSGTGKGQYF.

This clonotype was recorded at least ten times. The J gene is TRBJ1-5, the V gene TRBV27, with TRBD1 identical over 8 bases. This CDR3 spans 14 amino acids. From germline, CDR1 is MNHEY and CDR2 SMNVEV (reference sequence). V lost 7 bases, J lost 5 bases, and 7 bases stayed unmatched. The CDR3 is CASKGGTGDQPQHF. The CDR3 nucleotides are TGTGCCAGCAAAGGCGGGACAGGCGATCAGCCCCAGCATTTT.

This clonotype was seen many times. CDR3 sequence (DNA): TGTGCCAGCAGTCCCCGGACTAGCGCCAACATTCAGTACTTC. Its translation: CASSPRTSANIQYF. The chain uses TRBV28 and TRBJ2-4; 9 bases match TRBD2. Losses at the gene ends were 5 bases for V and 7 bases for J; bases not matched to a gene: 6. Germline V lookup: CDR1 MDHEN, CDR2 SYDVKM. The length of the CDR3 is 14 residues. Based on the CDR3 plus reference TRBV28 and TRBJ2-4, the full variable domain is DVKVTQSSRYLVKRTGEKVFLECVQDMDHENMFWYRQDPGLGLRLIYFSYDVKMKEKGDIPEGYSVSREKKERFSLILESASTNQTSMYLCASSPRTSANIQYFGAGTRLSVL.

This clonotype was detected only a few times. V usage is TRBV24-1 and J usage is TRBJ2-5, with D possibly matching TRBD1 (5 bases). In germline, CDR1 is KGHDR, CDR2 SFDVKD. V was cut by 4 bases and J by 3 bases, with 8 bases left in between. The CDR3 covers 13 residues. CDR3 sequence (DNA): TGTGCCACCAGTGAAGTGACAGAAGAGACCCAGTACTTC. This sequence encodes CATSEVTEETQYF.

This sequence joins TRBV28 and TRBJ2-1; 10 bases are a match to TRBD2. This CDR3 has 14 amino acids. Germline V gene sequence: CDR1 MDHEN, CDR2 SYDVKM. J was trimmed by 3 bases and V by 8 bases; bases with no gene match: 4. The CDR3, as DNA: TGTGCCAGCGGCCCTAGCGGGGGCTACAATGAGCAGTTCTTC. Translation: CASGPSGGYNEQFF.

With respect to this clonotype: Just one base apart from a much larger clone, this may be a read error. The chain recombines TRBV20-1 with TRBJ1-4; possible D gene TRBD1, 5 bases. CDR3 length: 14 amino acids. Germline V gives CDR1 DFQATT, CDR2 SNEGSKA (reference sequence). CDR3 sequence reads: CSARDRQGGENLFF. The CDR3 DNA is TGCAGTGCTAGAGATAGGCAGGGAGGTGAAAACCTGTTTTTT.